This TCR beta chain was identified in a study of blood T cell repertoires in COVID-19. Overall study context: Samples of COVID-19 (acute and convalescent) were obtained from the United States, Italy and Spain. T cells, B-cell-depleted T cells, or PBMCs supplied cDNA or gDNA.

Per germline, CDR1 SGHVS and CDR2 FQNEAQ. V lost 2 bases and J 2 bases, leaving 6 bases between the germline ends. CDR3 length: 13 amino acids. In the study's own analysis: Reference gene primers were amplified, and this amplification served to estimate nucleated cell counts. Sequencing was performed with immunoSEQ multiplex PCR; in TCRdb, only in-frame clones are kept and a portion is missing. D and trimming come from the DNA, and the V and J calls and clone size come from that table. The sample lists about 300,000 clones; approximately 90% were seen once. This clone was seen only once. Patients of the Seattle cohort, enrolled during active infection, were followed longitudinally.

The clonotype originates from a woman younger than 45 with COVID-19, enrolled during active disease. Sequencing input: peripheral blood. The J gene is TRBJ1-2, the V gene TRBV7-8; D unclear. In nucleotides, the CDR3 is TGTGCCAGCAGCTTATCCTCGAACTATGGCTACACCTTC. It codes for CASSLSSNYGYTF.